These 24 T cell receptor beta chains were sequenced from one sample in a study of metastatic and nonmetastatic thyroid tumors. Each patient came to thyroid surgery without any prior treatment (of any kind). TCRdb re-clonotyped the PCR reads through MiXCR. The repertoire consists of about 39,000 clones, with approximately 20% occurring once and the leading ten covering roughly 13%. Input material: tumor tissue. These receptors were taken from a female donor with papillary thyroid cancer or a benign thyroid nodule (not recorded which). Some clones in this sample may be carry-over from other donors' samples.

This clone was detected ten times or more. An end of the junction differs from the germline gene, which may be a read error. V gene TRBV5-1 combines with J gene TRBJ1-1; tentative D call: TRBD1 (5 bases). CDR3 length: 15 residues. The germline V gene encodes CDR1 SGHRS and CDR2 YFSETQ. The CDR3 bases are TGCGCCAGCAGCCCTCTAGACAGCCTGAACACTGAAGCTTCCTTT. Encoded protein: CASSPLDSLNTEASF.

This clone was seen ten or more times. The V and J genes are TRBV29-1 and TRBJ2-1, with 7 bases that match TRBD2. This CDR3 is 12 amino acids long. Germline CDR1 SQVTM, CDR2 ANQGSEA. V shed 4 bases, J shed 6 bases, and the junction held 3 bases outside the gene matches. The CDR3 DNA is TGCAGCGTTGCGGGGGGAAGCAATGAGCAGTTCTTC. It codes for CSVAGGSNEQFF.

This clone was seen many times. CDR3 DNA sequence: TGTGCCAGCAGCCAATCCTACGAGCAGTACTTC. Translating gives CASSQSYEQYF. V gene TRBV3-1 combines with J gene TRBJ2-7; no reliable D call. The CDR3 runs 11 residues. Germline-derived CDR1 and CDR2 are LGHDT and YNNKEL (reference sequence). V dropped 2 bases and J dropped 1 base, with 0 bases sitting between them.

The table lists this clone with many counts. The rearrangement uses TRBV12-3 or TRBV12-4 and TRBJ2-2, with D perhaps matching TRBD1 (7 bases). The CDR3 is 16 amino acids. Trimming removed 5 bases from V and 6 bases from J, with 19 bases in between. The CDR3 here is CASSPQGGGVAGELFF. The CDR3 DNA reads TGTGCCAGCAGTCCCCAGGGGGGTGGAGTTGCCGGGGAGCTGTTTTTT.

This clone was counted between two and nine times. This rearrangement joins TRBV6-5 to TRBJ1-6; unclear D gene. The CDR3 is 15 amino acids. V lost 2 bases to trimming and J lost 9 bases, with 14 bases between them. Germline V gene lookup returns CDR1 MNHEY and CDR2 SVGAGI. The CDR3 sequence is CASSYGTYPSSPLHF. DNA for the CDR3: TGTGCCAGCAGTTACGGTACTTATCCAAGTTCACCCCTCCACTTT.

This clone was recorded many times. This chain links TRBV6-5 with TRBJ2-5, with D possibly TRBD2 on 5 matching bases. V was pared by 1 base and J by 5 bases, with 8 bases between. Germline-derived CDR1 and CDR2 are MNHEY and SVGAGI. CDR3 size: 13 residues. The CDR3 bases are TGTGCCAGCAGTTACTTTGGGGAGGAGACCCAGTACTTC. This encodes CASSYFGEETQYF.

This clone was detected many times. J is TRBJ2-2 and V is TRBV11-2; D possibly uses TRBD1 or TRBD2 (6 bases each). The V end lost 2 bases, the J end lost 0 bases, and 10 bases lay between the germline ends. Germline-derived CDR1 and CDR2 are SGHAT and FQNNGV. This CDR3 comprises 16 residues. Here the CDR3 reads CASSLQRGANTGELFF. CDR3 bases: TGTGCCAGCAGCTTACAAAGGGGGGCGAACACCGGGGAGCTGTTTTTT.

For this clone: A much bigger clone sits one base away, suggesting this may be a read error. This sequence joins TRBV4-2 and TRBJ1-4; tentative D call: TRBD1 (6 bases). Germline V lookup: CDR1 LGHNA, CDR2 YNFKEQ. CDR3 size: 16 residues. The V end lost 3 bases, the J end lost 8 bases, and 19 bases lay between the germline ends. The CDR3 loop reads CASSQFTVQGGEKLFF. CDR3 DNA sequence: TGTGCCAGCAGCCAGTTTACGGTACAGGGAGGAGAAAAACTGTTTTTT.

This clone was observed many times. In DNA, the CDR3 is TGTGCCAGTAGTCAGTCGGGCAGGGGGGGATTCATTCAGTACTTC. Translating gives CASSQSGRGGFIQYF. The chain has TRBV19 and TRBJ2-4; D tentatively reads TRBD1 or TRBD2 (7 bases each). CDR3 length equals 15 residues. V lost 5 bases and J 9 bases, leaving 20 bases between the germline ends. Germline lookup yields CDR1 LNHDA and CDR2 SQIVND (reference sequence).

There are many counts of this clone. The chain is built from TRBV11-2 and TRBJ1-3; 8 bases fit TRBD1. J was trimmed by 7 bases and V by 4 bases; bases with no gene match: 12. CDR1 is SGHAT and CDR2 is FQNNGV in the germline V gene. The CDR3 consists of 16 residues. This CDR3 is CASSYGTGRGGNTIYF. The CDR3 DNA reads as TGTGCCAGCAGCTACGGGACAGGCAGGGGAGGGAACACCATATATTTT.

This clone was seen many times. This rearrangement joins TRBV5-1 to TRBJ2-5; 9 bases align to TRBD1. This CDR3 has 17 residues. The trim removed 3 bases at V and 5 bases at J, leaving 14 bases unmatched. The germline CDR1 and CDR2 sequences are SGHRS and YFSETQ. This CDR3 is CASSSGLLQGARETQYF. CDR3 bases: TGCGCCAGCAGCTCGGGATTGTTACAGGGGGCCCGGGAGACCCAGTACTTC.

The CDR3 reads CASKLAGSYEQYF. In DNA, the CDR3 is TGTGCCAGCAAACTAGCGGGATCCTACGAGCAGTACTTC. The V and J genes are TRBV12-3 or TRBV12-4 and TRBJ2-7; TRBD2 matches at 10 bases. V shed 7 bases, J shed 1 base, and the junction held 1 base outside the gene matches. This CDR3 is 13 amino acids long.

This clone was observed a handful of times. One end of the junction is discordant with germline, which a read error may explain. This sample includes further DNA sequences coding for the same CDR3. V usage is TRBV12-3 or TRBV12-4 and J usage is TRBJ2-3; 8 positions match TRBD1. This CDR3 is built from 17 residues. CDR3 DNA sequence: TGTGCCAGCAGTCCCCGATCAGGGACAGGTAGAACAGATACACAGTATTTT. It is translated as CASSPRSGTGRTDTQYF.

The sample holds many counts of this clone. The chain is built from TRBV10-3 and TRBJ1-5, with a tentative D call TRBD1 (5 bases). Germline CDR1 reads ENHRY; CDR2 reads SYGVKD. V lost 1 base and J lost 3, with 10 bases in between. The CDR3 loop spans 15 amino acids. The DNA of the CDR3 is TGTGCCATCAGTGAGTGGGGGGGGGACAATCAGCCCCAGCATTTT. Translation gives CAISEWGGDNQPQHF.

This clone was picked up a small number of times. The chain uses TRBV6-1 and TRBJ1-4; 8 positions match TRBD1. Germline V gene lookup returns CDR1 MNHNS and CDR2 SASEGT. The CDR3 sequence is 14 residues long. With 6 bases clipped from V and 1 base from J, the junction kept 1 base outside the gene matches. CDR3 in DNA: TGTGCCAGCAGAGGACAGGGAACTAATGAAAAACTGTTTTTT. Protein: CASRGQGTNEKLFF.

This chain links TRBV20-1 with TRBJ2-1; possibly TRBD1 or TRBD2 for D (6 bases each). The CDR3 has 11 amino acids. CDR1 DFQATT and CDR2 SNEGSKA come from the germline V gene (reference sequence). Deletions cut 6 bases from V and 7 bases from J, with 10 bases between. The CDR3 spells CSAGGLNEQFF. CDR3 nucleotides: TGCAGTGCAGGGGGGCTAAATGAGCAGTTCTTC.

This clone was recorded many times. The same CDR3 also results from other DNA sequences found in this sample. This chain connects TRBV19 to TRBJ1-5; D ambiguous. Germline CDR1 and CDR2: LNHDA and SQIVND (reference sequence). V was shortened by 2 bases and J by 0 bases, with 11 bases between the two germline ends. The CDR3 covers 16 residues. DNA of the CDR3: TGTGCCAGTAGTATAAGAACAGATTATAGCAATCAGCCCCAGCATTTT. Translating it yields CASSIRTDYSNQPQHF.

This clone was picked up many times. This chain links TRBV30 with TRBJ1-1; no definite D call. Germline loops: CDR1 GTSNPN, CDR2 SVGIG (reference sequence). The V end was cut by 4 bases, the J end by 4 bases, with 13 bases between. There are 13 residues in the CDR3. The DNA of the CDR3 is TGTGCCTGGACATGGACCCAAAGCACTGAAGCTTTCTTT. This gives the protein CAWTWTQSTEAFF. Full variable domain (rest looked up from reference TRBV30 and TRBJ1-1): SQTIHQWPATLVQPVGSPLSLECTVEGTSNPNLYWYRQAAGRGLQLLFYSVGIGQISSEVPQNLSASRPQDRQFILSSKKLLLSDSGFYLCAWTWTQSTEAFFGQGTRLTVV.

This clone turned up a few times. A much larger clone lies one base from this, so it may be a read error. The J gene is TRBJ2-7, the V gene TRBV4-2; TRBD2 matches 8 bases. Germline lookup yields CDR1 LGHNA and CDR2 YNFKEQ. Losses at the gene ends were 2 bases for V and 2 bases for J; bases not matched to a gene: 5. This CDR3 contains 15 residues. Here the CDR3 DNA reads TGTGCCAGCAGCCAATACGGGGGGGCCCCCTACGAGCAGTACTTC. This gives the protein CASSQYGGAPYEQYF.

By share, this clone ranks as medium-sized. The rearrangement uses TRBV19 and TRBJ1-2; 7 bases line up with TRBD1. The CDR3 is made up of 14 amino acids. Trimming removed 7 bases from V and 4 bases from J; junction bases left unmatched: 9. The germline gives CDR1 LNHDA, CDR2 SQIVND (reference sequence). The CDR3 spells CASTLGGGAYGYTF. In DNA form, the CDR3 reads TGTGCCAGTACCCTGGGAGGGGGCGCCTATGGCTACACCTTC.

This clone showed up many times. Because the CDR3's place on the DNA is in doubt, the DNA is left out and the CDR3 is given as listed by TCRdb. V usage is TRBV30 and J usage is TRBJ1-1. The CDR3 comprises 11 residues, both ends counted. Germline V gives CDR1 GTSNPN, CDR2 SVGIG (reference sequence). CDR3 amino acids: CAWSVGQGTFF.

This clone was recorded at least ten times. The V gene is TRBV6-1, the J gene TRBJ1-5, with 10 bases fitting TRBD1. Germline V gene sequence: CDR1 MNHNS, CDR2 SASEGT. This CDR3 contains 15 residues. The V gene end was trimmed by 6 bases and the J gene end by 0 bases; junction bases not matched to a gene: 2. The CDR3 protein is CASRRDRGSNQPQHF. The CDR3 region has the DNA TGTGCCAGCAGGAGGGACAGGGGTAGCAATCAGCCCCAGCATTTT.

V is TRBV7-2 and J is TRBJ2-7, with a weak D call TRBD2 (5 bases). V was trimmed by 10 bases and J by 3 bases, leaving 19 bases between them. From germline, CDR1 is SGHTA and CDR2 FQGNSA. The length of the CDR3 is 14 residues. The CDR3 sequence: CAIRRWTPYYEQYF. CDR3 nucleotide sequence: TGTGCCATCCGTAGGTGGACTCCCTACTACGAGCAGTACTTC.

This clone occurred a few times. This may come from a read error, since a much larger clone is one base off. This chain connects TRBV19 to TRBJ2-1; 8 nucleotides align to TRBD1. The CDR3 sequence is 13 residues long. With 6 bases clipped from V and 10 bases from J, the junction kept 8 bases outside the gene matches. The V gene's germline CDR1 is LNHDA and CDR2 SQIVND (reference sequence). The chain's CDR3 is CASSRQGSGEQFF. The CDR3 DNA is TGTGCCAGTAGCCGACAGGGGTCGGGAGAGCAGTTCTTC.